The 20 T cell receptor beta chains listed next were all sequenced from one sample in a study of blood T cell repertoires in COVID-19. Profiled with immunoSEQ multiplex PCR; TCRdb holds only in-frame clones, not every one. The top ten hold 4% to 6% of the sample, which has 290,000 or so clones, roughly 85% seen once. The specimen sequenced was peripheral blood. These receptors originate from a man between 50 and 59 years old with active or convalescent COVID-19.

The chain uses TRBV18 and TRBJ2-3, with a possible D match to TRBD2 (6 bases). In germline, CDR1 is KGHSH, CDR2 LQKENI. Trimming removed 4 bases at V and 2 bases at J, with 10 bases between. CDR3 length equals 14 residues. The CDR3: CASSQGLFTDTQYF. CDR3 DNA sequence: TGTGCCAGCTCACAGGGACTCTTCACAGATACGCAGTATTTT.

The chain couples TRBV28 to TRBJ1-1; no firm D call. This CDR3 is built from 13 residues. Germline-derived CDR1 and CDR2 are MDHEN and SYDVKM. The germline V and J ends were trimmed by 9 bases and 4 bases, with 15 bases remaining between them. The CDR3 region is CASSYPTSTEAFF. CDR3 in DNA: TGTGCCAGTTCCTACCCTACGAGCACTGAAGCTTTCTTT. Drawing the rest from reference TRBV28 and TRBJ1-1, the complete variable domain is DVKVTQSSRYLVKRTGEKVFLECVQDMDHENMFWYRQDPGLGLRLIYFSYDVKMKEKGDIPEGYSVSREKKERFSLILESASTNQTSMYLCASSYPTSTEAFFGQGTRLTVV.

The table lists this clone with a count of one. The rearrangement links TRBV18 to TRBJ1-1; tentative D call: TRBD1 (6 bases). V was shortened by 8 bases and J by 4 bases, with 17 bases between the two germline ends. Germline loops: CDR1 KGHSH, CDR2 LQKENI. The CDR3 is 14 residues long. CDR3 in DNA: TGTGCCAGCAAAGACAGGTTTGGATCCACTGAAGCTTTCTTT. It is translated as CASKDRFGSTEAFF.

The CDR3 reads CASSFYPGTGGYGYTF. The CDR3 nucleotides read TGCGCCAGCAGCTTTTACCCCGGGACAGGGGGCTATGGCTACACCTTC. The rearrangement joins TRBV5-1 to TRBJ1-2; 11 nucleotides line up with TRBD1. The CDR3 totals 16 residues. Germline CDR1 is SGHRS and CDR2 is YFSETQ. The junction had 7 bases not matched to a gene; V was cut back by 2 bases and J by 4 bases.

V is TRBV7-3 and J is TRBJ1-1, with D unclear. CDR1 and CDR2 from the germline V gene are SGHTA and FQGTGA. The CDR3 covers 14 residues. Trimming took off 5 bases at V and 4 bases at J, with 14 bases between the two ends. The CDR3 sequence: CASSPNDRVTEAFF. The CDR3 DNA reads as TGTGCCAGCAGCCCGAATGATCGGGTCACTGAAGCTTTCTTT.

The CDR3 coding sequence is TGTGCCAGCAGTATGCAGGGGGCGAGAGGAAACACCATATATTTT. The encoded protein is CASSMQGARGNTIYF. The genes are TRBV2 and TRBJ1-3, with 8 positions matching TRBD1. V lost 5 bases, J lost 4 bases, and 7 bases stayed unmatched. The length of the CDR3 is 15 residues. From germline, CDR1 is SNHLY and CDR2 FYNNEI. Supplemented by reference TRBV2 and TRBJ1-3, the full variable domain reads EPEVTQTPSHQVTQMGQEVILRCVPISNHLYFYWYRQILGQKVEFLVSFYNNEISEKSEIFDDQFSVERPDGSNFTLKIRSTKLEDSAMYFCASSMQGARGNTIYFGEGSWLTVV.

J is TRBJ2-1 and V is TRBV7-6; the match to TRBD2 covers 9 bases. This CDR3 has 16 residues. The V and J ends lost 4 bases and 4 bases, in that order; junction bases with no gene match: 8. CDR1 SGHVS and CDR2 FNYEAQ come from the germline V gene. DNA of the CDR3: TGTGCCAGCAGCTCTCCTGGCGGGAGGGTGTACAATGAGCAGTTCTTC. Its translation: CASSSPGGRVYNEQFF.

The V call is TRBV5-1, the J call TRBJ2-1, with TRBD2 matching over 13 bases. This CDR3 region has 16 residues. V trimming: 3 bases; J trimming: 5 bases; junction bases outside the gene matches: 5. Germline lookup yields CDR1 SGHRS and CDR2 YFSETQ. CDR3 nucleotides: TGCGCCAGCAGCTCCTGGACTAGCGGGGGAGACAATGAGCAGTTCTTC. It codes for CASSSWTSGGDNEQFF.

The genes are TRBV7-3 and TRBJ1-3; 7 nucleotides line up with TRBD1. The germline V gene encodes CDR1 SGHTA and CDR2 FQGTGA. V trimming: 5 bases; J trimming: 2 bases; junction bases outside the gene matches: 3. The CDR3 totals 14 residues. CDR3 nucleotide sequence: TGTGCCAGCAGCCCTACAGGGGCTGGAAACACCATATATTTT. This translates into CASSPTGAGNTIYF.

This chain uses TRBV6-2 or TRBV6-3 with TRBJ2-7, with a possible D match to TRBD2 (6 bases). The CDR3 is 13 amino acids. V was shortened by 6 bases and J by 2 bases, with 11 bases between the two germline ends. Germline V gene sequence: CDR1 MNHEY, CDR2 SVGEGT. CDR3 sequence reads: CASSNSGAYEQYF. CDR3 nucleotides: TGTGCCAGCAGCAACTCGGGGGCCTACGAGCAGTACTTC.

The rearrangement uses TRBV21-1 and TRBJ1-2; the D call TRBD1 from the table was never checked on the DNA. TRBV21-1 is assigned pseudogene status. This CDR3 spans 17 amino acids. DNA for the CDR3: TGTGCCAGCAGCAAAGCCAGGACAGGGGGCGCCGACTATGGCTACACCTTC. It codes for CASSKARTGGADYGYTF.

The chain joins TRBV30 to TRBJ1-1; a possible D gene is TRBD1 (5 bases). The V end lost 0 bases, the J end lost 0 bases, and 14 bases lay between the germline ends. CDR1 and CDR2 from the germline V gene are GTSNPN and SVGIG (reference sequence). This CDR3 region has 16 residues. This CDR3 is CAWSVTPQTVNTEAFF. The DNA of the CDR3 is TGTGCCTGGAGTGTAACCCCTCAGACAGTGAACACTGAAGCTTTCTTT.

The chain couples TRBV28 to TRBJ2-2; D call uncertain. The CDR3 consists of 13 residues. Per the germline V gene, CDR1 is MDHEN and CDR2 is SYDVKM. Trimming took 6 bases from V and 1 from J, leaving 6 bases between them. Written as DNA, the CDR3 is TGTGCCAGCAGCACAGTGAACACCGGGGAGCTGTTTTTT. Protein product: CASSTVNTGELFF.

The chain employs TRBV11-3 and TRBJ2-3; 9 bases agree with TRBD1. The ends lost 5 bases at V and 6 bases at J; junction bases unmatched: 9. CDR1 and CDR2 (germline): SGHNT, YENEEA. The CDR3 is made up of 15 amino acids. CDR3 nucleotide sequence: TGTGCCAGCAGCCCCCGGGGACAGGGAGGGGATACGCAGTATTTT. Translation: CASSPRGQGGDTQYF.

V usage is TRBV6-1 and J usage is TRBJ1-2; D possibly corresponds to TRBD1 (6 bases). The CDR3 contains 15 residues. Trimming pared 3 bases from V and 1 base from J, leaving 12 bases between. Germline CDR1 MNHNS, CDR2 SASEGT. The CDR3 region has the DNA TGTGCCAGCAGTGACAGGGGACGGATTAACTATGGCTACACCTTC. This sequence encodes CASSDRGRINYGYTF.

This clone is a singleton in its sample. The gene calls are TRBV11-3 and TRBJ2-7; unclear D gene. This CDR3 region has 16 residues. Germline CDR1 reads SGHNT; CDR2 reads YENEEA. Trimming took off 4 bases at V and 0 bases at J, with 16 bases between the two ends. In DNA, the CDR3 is TGTGCCAGCAGCTCCGTCAGTATGGTGCCCTCCTACGAGCAGTACTTC. Translation: CASSSVSMVPSYEQYF.

The chain couples TRBV5-1 to TRBJ2-5, with 7 bases matching TRBD1. Per germline, CDR1 SGHRS and CDR2 YFSETQ. The junction had 10 bases not matched to a gene; V was cut back by 7 bases and J by 7 bases. CDR3 length equals 13 residues. CDR3 protein: CASGEQGSGTQYF. DNA for the CDR3: TGCGCCAGCGGAGAACAGGGGAGCGGGACCCAGTACTTC.

V and J are TRBV28 and TRBJ1-1; 9 bases match TRBD1. J lost 3 bases, V lost 6 bases, and 17 bases had no gene match. The CDR3 has 18 residues. Germline assignment: CDR1 MDHEN and CDR2 SYDVKM. As DNA, the CDR3 is TGTGCCAGCAGGCCCTCAAGGGACAGGGAAAGAATATACACTGAAGCTTTCTTT. Translation gives CASRPSRDRERIYTEAFF. Filled out from reference TRBV28 and TRBJ1-1, the complete variable domain reads DVKVTQSSRYLVKRTGEKVFLECVQDMDHENMFWYRQDPGLGLRLIYFSYDVKMKEKGDIPEGYSVSREKKERFSLILESASTNQTSMYLCASRPSRDRERIYTEAFFGQGTRLTVV.

This chain connects TRBV5-1 to TRBJ2-7; 8 bases align to TRBD1. V was clipped by 0 bases and J by 3 bases; unmatched bases: 8. The CDR3 length is 16 residues. Germline values: CDR1 SGHRS, CDR2 YFSETQ. CDR3 bases: TGCGCCAGCAGCTTGGCCCCCGGGACAGGACACTACGAGCAGTACTTC. Translating it yields CASSLAPGTGHYEQYF.

This chain uses TRBV28 with TRBJ1-5, with 9 bases lining up with TRBD1. The CDR3 covers 15 residues. Trimming removed 5 bases from V and 2 bases from J; junction bases left unmatched: 4. The germline V gene has CDR1 MDHEN and CDR2 SYDVKM. The CDR3 nucleotides are TGTGCCAGCAGTAAGGACAGGGGACGCAATCAGCCCCAGCATTTT. As protein: CASSKDRGRNQPQHF.